A single sample is the source of the 23 T cell receptor beta chains below, sequenced in a study of T cell changes during pregnancy in multiple sclerosis. Produced via immunoSEQ multiplex PCR; TCRdb's table is partial and in-frame only. Of tens of thousands of clones in the sample, around 92% were seen once. The sample consisted of CD4+ T cells from peripheral blood mononuclear cells, taken in the third trimester of pregnancy. The receptors shown here come from a female donor with multiple sclerosis, enrolled in a pregnancy study.

This chain connects TRBV7-2 to TRBJ1-5; D is possibly TRBD1 (6 bases). With 9 bases removed from V and 4 bases from J, the gap between germline ends came to 16 bases. CDR1 and CDR2 from the germline V gene are SGHTA and FQGNSA. This CDR3 is built from 14 residues. The CDR3 loop is CARFRGPHNQPQHF. In DNA, the CDR3 is TGTGCCAGATTCAGGGGACCCCATAATCAGCCCCAGCATTTT.

The chain recombines TRBV30 with TRBJ1-4, with D possibly being TRBD1 (5 bases). Trimming removed 0 bases from V and 4 bases from J, with 9 bases in between. The CDR3 is made up of 14 amino acids. CDR1 and CDR2 from the germline V gene are GTSNPN and SVGIG (reference sequence). CDR3 residues: CAWSVQAFNEKLFF. CDR3 bases: TGTGCCTGGAGTGTACAGGCATTTAATGAAAAACTGTTTTTT.

The chain is built from TRBV30 and TRBJ1-4; D remains unclear. With 2 bases removed from V and 4 bases from J, the gap between germline ends came to 14 bases. The CDR3 has 15 amino acids. The germline V gene has CDR1 GTSNPN and CDR2 SVGIG (reference sequence). CDR3 sequence: CAWSSVGQNNEKLFF. CDR3 sequence (DNA): TGTGCCTGGAGTTCCGTTGGGCAGAATAATGAAAAACTGTTTTTT.

V and J are TRBV5-1 and TRBJ1-1; D is unclear. This CDR3 spans 12 amino acids. V was cut by 0 bases and J by 11 bases, with 11 bases left in between. CDR1 is SGHRS and CDR2 is YFSETQ in the germline V gene. The CDR3 is CASSLGGKTAFF. CDR3 nucleotide sequence: TGCGCCAGCAGCTTGGGCGGTAAGACGGCTTTCTTT.

The rearrangement joins TRBV27 to TRBJ2-7; 10 nucleotides line up with TRBD1. Germline V gene lookup returns CDR1 MNHEY and CDR2 SMNVEV (reference sequence). The CDR3 length is 14 residues. The V gene end was trimmed by 8 bases and the J gene end by 7 bases; junction bases not matched to a gene: 11. The CDR3 nucleotides read TGTGCCAGCCTACCCGGGACAGGGGTGGGGGAGCAGTACTTC. Residues: CASLPGTGVGEQYF.

This rearrangement joins TRBV6-5 to TRBJ1-2; 7 nucleotides line up with TRBD1. There are 13 residues in the CDR3. V shed 6 bases and J 8 bases; nucleotides not matched to a gene: 9. CDR1 and CDR2 (germline): MNHEY, SVGAGI. CDR3 in DNA: TGTGCCAGCAGAACAGACAGGGAGGTAGGCTACACCTTC. Translation gives CASRTDREVGYTF.

The chain employs TRBV6-5 and TRBJ2-3, with 8 bases that match TRBD2. Per germline, CDR1 MNHEY and CDR2 SVGAGI. This CDR3 has 15 amino acids. Unmatched junction bases numbered 9, after V lost 4 bases and J lost 6 bases. The CDR3 sequence is CASSSSLAVGDTQYF. CDR3 DNA: TGTGCCAGCAGTTCCTCACTAGCGGTTGGGGATACGCAGTATTTT.

The V and J genes are TRBV28 and TRBJ1-5, with 7 bases that match TRBD1. V was pared by 6 bases and J by 1 base, with 21 bases of the junction left unmatched. CDR1 MDHEN and CDR2 SYDVKM come from the germline V gene. CDR3 length equals 20 residues. As DNA, the CDR3 is TGTGCCAGCAGGACAAAAACCGGCCCACGACAGGGAATCAGCAATCAGCCCCAGCATTTT. Its protein product is CASRTKTGPRQGISNQPQHF.

The chain couples TRBV6-8 to TRBJ2-7, with TRBD2 matching 15 bases. The CDR3 loop spans 18 amino acids. Germline-derived CDR1 and CDR2 are MNHGY and SAAAGT. After removal of 4 bases from V and 2 bases from J, the junction contained 9 bases not matched to a gene. The chain's CDR3 is CASSFTGTSGGLPYEQYF. Here the CDR3 DNA reads TGTGCCAGCAGTTTCACCGGGACTAGCGGGGGGCTTCCCTACGAGCAGTACTTC.

This chain joins TRBV7-2 and TRBJ1-2; no definite D call. With 3 bases removed from V and 0 bases from J, the gap between germline ends came to 14 bases. The CDR3 has 16 residues. CDR1 is SGHTA and CDR2 is FQGNSA in the germline V gene. CDR3: CASSLEAQAANYGYTF. CDR3 DNA sequence: TGTGCCAGCAGCTTGGAAGCTCAGGCAGCTAACTATGGCTACACCTTC.

The rearrangement links TRBV11-1 to TRBJ2-3; TRBD2 matches at 10 bases. The CDR3 is 15 residues long. The V segment lost 6 bases and the J segment 0 bases; nucleotides outside the gene matches: 3. Germline V CDR1 and CDR2: SGHAT, FQDESV (reference sequence). The CDR3 is CASRASGSSTDTQYF. The DNA of the CDR3 is TGTGCCAGCAGGGCTAGCGGGAGTAGCACAGATACGCAGTATTTT.

The rearrangement uses TRBV28 and TRBJ2-6; D perhaps matches TRBD2 (5 bases). Trimming removed 7 bases from V and 9 bases from J, with 10 bases in between. This CDR3 is 12 amino acids long. CDR1 and CDR2 from the germline V gene are MDHEN and SYDVKM. CDR3 sequence reads: CASTGRDNVLTF. For the CDR3, the DNA is TGTGCCAGCACCGGACGGGACAACGTCCTGACTTTC.

The V and J genes are TRBV19 and TRBJ1-5; D may be TRBD1 (5 bases). The CDR3 is made up of 17 amino acids. The ends were cut back, 6 bases at V and 2 bases at J, with 20 bases in the middle. CDR1 and CDR2 (germline): LNHDA, SQIVND (reference sequence). CDR3 sequence (DNA): TGTGCCAGTAGGGGGCAGGGCTTGGCCTCTGGCAATCAGCCCCAGCATTTT. Its protein is CASRGQGLASGNQPQHF.

The chain recombines TRBV5-1 with TRBJ1-2; D might be TRBD1 (5 bases). Deletions cut 0 bases from V and 7 bases from J, with 16 bases between. The CDR3 length is 15 residues. Germline-derived CDR1 and CDR2 are SGHRS and YFSETQ. The CDR3: CASSLAGGRTGGYTF. The CDR3 nucleotides read TGCGCCAGCAGCTTGGCGGGGGGTCGTACTGGTGGCTACACCTTC.

The chain recombines TRBV2 with TRBJ2-3, with 12 bases lining up with TRBD2. This CDR3 is 20 amino acids long. V trimming: 0 bases; J trimming: 5 bases; junction bases outside the gene matches: 15. Germline CDR1 SNHLY, CDR2 FYNNEI. In DNA form, the CDR3 reads TGTGCCAGCAGTGAAGCTACGGGGGAACTAGCGGGGGGTGTTTTAGATACGCAGTATTTT. Protein product: CASSEATGELAGGVLDTQYF.

The J gene is TRBJ2-7, the V gene TRBV29-1, with D unclear. Germline assignment: CDR1 SQVTM and CDR2 ANQGSEA. The CDR3 is made up of 12 amino acids. The germline V and J ends were trimmed by 0 bases and 3 bases, with 6 bases remaining between them. The DNA for the CDR3 is TGCAGCGTTGAAGATCCCGGCTACGAGCAGTACTTC. Its translation is CSVEDPGYEQYF.

The V and J genes are TRBV19 and TRBJ1-5, with 8 bases matching TRBD1. Germline V gene data show CDR1 as LNHDA and CDR2 as SQIVND (reference sequence). Unmatched junction bases numbered 13, after V lost 10 bases and J lost 11 bases. The CDR3 runs to 13 residues. The CDR3 bases are TGTGCCACAACCGGGACAGGTCTTCGGGCCCAGCATTTT. Protein product: CATTGTGLRAQHF.

This chain links TRBV6-1 with TRBJ2-7; 12 nucleotides match TRBD1. The CDR3 is made up of 20 amino acids. Trimming cost V 4 bases and J 3 bases; bases outside gene matches: 19. Germline V gives CDR1 MNHNS, CDR2 SASEGT. The CDR3 loop reads CASSGQPGQGAQKGSYEQYF. Written as DNA, the CDR3 is TGTGCCAGCAGTGGCCAACCGGGACAGGGGGCGCAAAAGGGGAGCTACGAGCAGTACTTC.

The chain carries TRBV15 and TRBJ1-3; 7 bases align to TRBD1. Germline CDR1 reads LNHNV; CDR2 reads YYDKDF (reference sequence). Germline trimming cut 1 base from V and 0 bases from J; bases unmatched to any gene: 15. The CDR3 covers 20 residues. The CDR3 region is CATSRGGQRRVRSSGNTIYF. In DNA form, the CDR3 reads TGTGCCACCAGCAGAGGGGGACAGCGCCGGGTCCGGAGCTCTGGAAACACCATATATTTT.

This clone has just one count. This chain links TRBV19 with TRBJ1-5; D call uncertain. The germline CDR1 and CDR2 sequences are LNHDA and SQIVND (reference sequence). The CDR3 has 15 residues. The ends were cut back, 8 bases at V and 3 bases at J, with 17 bases in the middle. Written as DNA, the CDR3 is TGTGCCAGTTTGAGAACAGACCGAATCAATCAGCCCCAGCATTTT. Its protein is CASLRTDRINQPQHF.

This chain joins TRBV28 and TRBJ1-3; D not certain. V was cut by 1 base and J by 5 bases, with 12 bases left in between. The CDR3 contains 15 residues. Germline CDR1 MDHEN, CDR2 SYDVKM. The DNA of the CDR3 is TGTGCCAGCAGTTTATCTGGGCCTCCGAGAAACACCATATATTTT. Protein sequence: CASSLSGPPRNTIYF. The entire variable domain, with the rest obtained from reference TRBV28 and TRBJ1-3, is as follows: DVKVTQSSRYLVKRTGEKVFLECVQDMDHENMFWYRQDPGLGLRLIYFSYDVKMKEKGDIPEGYSVSREKKERFSLILESASTNQTSMYLCASSLSGPPRNTIYFGEGSWLTVV.

The rearrangement links TRBV19 to TRBJ1-2; no clear D gene. This CDR3 contains 11 residues. The V gene's germline CDR1 is LNHDA and CDR2 SQIVND (reference sequence). The germline V and J ends were trimmed by 9 bases and 7 bases, with 12 bases remaining between them. The CDR3 DNA reads as TGTGCCAGCGAGGGAGGCAGTGGCTACACCTTC. As protein: CASEGGSGYTF.

This sequence joins TRBV25-1 and TRBJ2-2; D not certain. CDR3 length: 15 residues. V gave up 3 bases and J gave up 7 bases, with 15 bases separating them. Looked up from germline, CDR1 is MGHDK and CDR2 is SYGVNS. For the CDR3, the DNA is TGTGCCAGCAGTGATATGAGGTCCCCGGTCGGGGAGCTGTTTTTT. Protein: CASSDMRSPVGELFF.